Described below is a single TCR beta chain sequence and its context. Its antigen is unknown. The CDR3 loop spans 15 amino acids. Germline V gives CDR1 SEHNR, CDR2 FQNEAQ (reference sequence). Trimming shortened V by 3 bases and J by 0 bases, and 8 bases separated the two germline ends. The record originates from a study of blood T cells in healthy people across ages. Individuals who donated were healthy Caucasians from Russia aged 6 to 90. It was with a sample-barcoded 5' primer and a J-beta primer mix that a second PCR of roughly 6 to 12 cycles was run. Every sample gave at least 3 million paired-end reads containing CDR3. From the 5' RACE reads, TCRdb called clonotypes with MiXCR, one entry per CDR3 protein. The sample yields fewer than 1,000,000 distinct CDR3 sequences, around half seen once. Study-level findings and limits: Any conclusive comparison of naive versus antigen-experienced cells was prevented by using unsorted PBMCs. It was found that TCR beta diversity correlated strongly with the percentage of naive T cells.

The V and J genes are TRBV7-9 and TRBJ2-2, with D possibly matching TRBD1 (5 bases). Sequencing was carried out using blood. This TCR was sampled from a man older than 75 in good health. The CDR3, as DNA: TGTGCCAGCAGCTTTGCGACAGCGAACACCGGGGAGCTGTTTTTT. This gives the protein CASSFATANTGELFF.